The 14 T cell receptor beta chains in this list originate from one sample, sequenced in a study of T cells after yellow fever vaccination. TCRdb redid the calling of the 5' RACE reads with MiXCR, one entry per CDR3 protein. The sample has 350,000 to 550,000 distinct CDR3 sequences; around a sixth are singletons. The starting material was PBMCs, obtained before the yellow fever booster vaccination. These receptors were taken from a young man who received the YFV17D yellow fever vaccine.

This clonotype was observed a few times. The rearrangement links TRBV2 to TRBJ1-1; D is uncertain. This CDR3 region has 13 residues. V lost 5 bases and J lost 1, with 8 bases in between. Germline assignment: CDR1 SNHLY and CDR2 FYNNEI. The CDR3 sequence is CASSRAPNTEAFF. The DNA for the CDR3 is TGTGCCAGCAGTAGGGCCCCGAACACTGAAGCTTTCTTT. The complete variable domain, with remaining parts taken from reference TRBV2 and TRBJ1-1, reads EPEVTQTPSHQVTQMGQEVILRCVPISNHLYFYWYRQILGQKVEFLVSFYNNEISEKSEIFDDQFSVERPDGSNFTLKIRSTKLEDSAMYFCASSRAPNTEAFFGQGTRLTVV.

This clonotype was recorded a few times. As DNA, the CDR3 is TGTGCCACATCCCACAGGACAGAACACATTTACGAGCAGTACTTC. Translation gives CATSHRTEHIYEQYF. J is TRBJ2-7 and V is TRBV7-2; weak D call: TRBD1 (6 bases). Trimming pared 10 bases from V and 4 bases from J, leaving 23 bases between. Germline V gene sequence: CDR1 SGHTA, CDR2 FQGNSA. The CDR3 loop spans 15 amino acids.

This clonotype occurred a few times. The chain carries TRBV29-1 and TRBJ2-1; TRBD1 or TRBD2 may be the D gene (5 bases each). The V gene lost 5 bases and the J gene lost 10 bases, with 15 bases spanning the gap. This CDR3 is 12 amino acids long. Germline CDR1 and CDR2: SQVTM and ANQGSEA. CDR3 amino acids: CSVKMSGSEQFF. The CDR3 nucleotides are TGCAGCGTTAAGATGTCAGGGAGCGAGCAGTTCTTC.

The chain has TRBV29-1 and TRBJ2-3, with 8 bases fitting TRBD2. V gave up 8 bases and J gave up 6 bases; unmatched junction bases: 7. This CDR3 is 12 amino acids long. Looked up from germline, CDR1 is SQVTM and CDR2 is ANQGSEA. CDR3: CSLIAGRDTQYF. The CDR3 DNA sequence: TGCAGCCTAATAGCGGGGAGGGATACGCAGTATTTT.

This clonotype came up a few times. The chain links TRBV5-1 to TRBJ2-5; weak D call: TRBD1 (5 bases). This CDR3 has 14 residues. V was shortened by 0 bases and J by 5 bases, with 11 bases between the two germline ends. The V gene's germline CDR1 is SGHRS and CDR2 YFSETQ. CDR3 sequence reads: CASSLERAGETQYF. CDR3 nucleotides: TGCGCCAGCAGCTTGGAACGGGCAGGGGAGACCCAGTACTTC.

Written as DNA, the CDR3 is TGCGCCAGCAGCCAAGATAGCGGGGGTGATTACGAGCAGTACTTC. Translation: CASSQDSGGDYEQYF. This sequence joins TRBV4-3 and TRBJ2-7; 9 positions match TRBD2. This CDR3 region has 15 residues. In germline, CDR1 is LGHNA, CDR2 YSLEER. With V trimmed by 0 bases and J by 4 bases, 4 bases remained unmatched.

The rearrangement uses TRBV7-9 and TRBJ2-7; possibly TRBD1 or TRBD2 for D (6 bases each). V was clipped by 0 bases and J by 5 bases, with 11 bases between them. Germline CDR1 SEHNR, CDR2 FQNEAQ (reference sequence). The CDR3 is 14 amino acids. CDR3 bases: TGTGCCAGCAGCTTAGCGGGTCGGGGGCACGAGCAGTACTTC. Its protein is CASSLAGRGHEQYF.

The V call is TRBV4-2, the J call TRBJ2-2; 11 bases map to TRBD2. V lost 4 bases, J lost 6 bases, and 7 bases stayed unmatched. Germline V gene sequence: CDR1 LGHNA, CDR2 YNFKEQ. The CDR3 contains 16 residues. DNA of the CDR3: TGTGCCAGCAGCCCATTAGCGGGGGGGCCGTCCGGGGAGCTGTTTTTT. Its protein product is CASSPLAGGPSGELFF.

This clonotype was detected once. In nucleotides, the CDR3 is TGCGCCAGCAGCTTGGCATCTCTAGCGGGGGCTGAGACCCAGTACTTC. This gives the protein CASSLASLAGAETQYF. The chain couples TRBV5-1 to TRBJ2-5; 10 nucleotides agree with TRBD2. CDR1 and CDR2 from the germline V gene are SGHRS and YFSETQ. The CDR3 is made up of 16 amino acids. V trimming: 0 bases; J trimming: 5 bases; junction bases outside the gene matches: 7. The full variable domain, with the rest looked up from reference TRBV5-1 and TRBJ2-5, is KAGVTQTPRYLIKTRGQQVTLSCSPISGHRSVSWYQQTPGQGLQFLFEYFSETQRNKGNFPGRFSGRQFSNSRSEMNVSTLELGDSALYLCASSLASLAGAETQYFGPGTRLLVL.

This clonotype appeared a few times. Written as DNA, the CDR3 is TGTGCCAGCAGGGTAGCGGGGGGCCTCGGGCGAGAGACCCAGTACTTC. The encoded protein is CASRVAGGLGRETQYF. The chain couples TRBV6-5 to TRBJ2-5; 10 bases map to TRBD2. V was clipped by 6 bases and J by 4 bases; unmatched bases: 11. Germline loops: CDR1 MNHEY, CDR2 SVGAGI. The CDR3 consists of 16 residues.

This clonotype showed up just a few times. This chain joins TRBV6-5 and TRBJ1-6; D remains unclear. Germline lookup yields CDR1 MNHEY and CDR2 SVGAGI. Deletions cut 3 bases from V and 7 bases from J, with 10 bases between. This CDR3 is built from 14 residues. In DNA, the CDR3 is TGTGCCAGCAGTTATTACAAAGCCAATTCACCCCTCCACTTT. Translating it yields CASSYYKANSPLHF.

V usage is TRBV7-9 and J usage is TRBJ1-5, with unresolved D. The V gene's germline CDR1 is SEHNR and CDR2 FQNEAQ (reference sequence). This CDR3 comprises 15 residues. Trimming removed 8 bases from V and 3 bases from J, with 17 bases in between. CDR3 sequence reads: CASSKDAAYNQPQHF. CDR3 DNA: TGTGCCAGCTCCAAGGACGCAGCTTACAATCAGCCCCAGCATTTT.

The rearrangement joins TRBV4-1 to TRBJ2-5, with no clear D. Trimming took 0 bases from V and 0 from J, leaving 8 bases between them. Germline lookup yields CDR1 MGHRA and CDR2 YSYEKL. The CDR3 extends over 15 amino acids. This chain's CDR3 is CASSQDIVHQETQYF. CDR3 sequence (DNA): TGCGCCAGCAGCCAAGATATCGTCCACCAAGAGACCCAGTACTTC.

This clonotype was counted ten times or more. V gene TRBV7-9 combines with J gene TRBJ1-2; 8 positions agree with TRBD1. With 5 bases clipped from V and 5 bases from J, the junction kept 7 bases outside the gene matches. Germline V gene lookup returns CDR1 SEHNR and CDR2 FQNEAQ (reference sequence). This CDR3 comprises 14 residues. The CDR3 coding sequence is TGTGCCAGCAGCCCGGGGCAGGGGGCTTATGGCTACACCTTC. Its protein is CASSPGQGAYGYTF.